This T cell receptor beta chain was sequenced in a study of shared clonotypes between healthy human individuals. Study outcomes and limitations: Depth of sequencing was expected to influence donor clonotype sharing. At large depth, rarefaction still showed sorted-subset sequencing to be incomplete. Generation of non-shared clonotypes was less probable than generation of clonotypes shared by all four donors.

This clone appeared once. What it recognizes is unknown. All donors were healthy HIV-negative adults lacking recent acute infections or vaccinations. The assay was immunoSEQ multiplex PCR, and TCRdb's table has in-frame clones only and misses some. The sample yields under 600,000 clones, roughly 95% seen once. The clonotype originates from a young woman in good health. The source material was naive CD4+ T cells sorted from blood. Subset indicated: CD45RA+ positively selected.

The chain's CDR3 is CASSTNRGSYEQYF. CDR3 DNA: TGTGCCAGCAGCACAAACAGGGGTTCCTACGAGCAGTACTTC. The J gene is TRBJ2-7, the V gene TRBV5-6; 7 nucleotides line up with TRBD1. In germline, CDR1 is SGHDT, CDR2 YYEEEE. The trim removed 4 bases at V and 1 base at J, leaving 5 bases unmatched. The CDR3 consists of 14 residues.